A selection of T cell receptor beta chains follows, all from one sample in a study of identical twins. TCRdb recomputed calls from the 5' RACE reads with MiXCR, one row per CDR3 protein. This repertoire shows under 350,000 distinct CDR3 sequences, 8.5% to 9.5% found once; its top ten account for approximately 6.5%. These data are also associated with another study on yellow fever vaccine responses in identical twins.

Sequencing was done on a sample of CD8+ T cells sorted from blood. These receptor sequences come from a woman in her late teens or twenties in good health. Each CDR3 is given with its conserved first and last residue. The order of the fields is CDR3 protein, J gene, V gene.

CDR3: CASASGLANNEQFF
J: TRBJ2-1
V: TRBV7-9

CDR3: CSARGQETHYEQYF
J: TRBJ2-7
V: TRBV20-1

CDR3: CASPSLAGTSDTQYF
J: TRBJ2-3
V: TRBV7-9

CDR3: CASSWGLAGSAGELFF
J: TRBJ2-2
V: TRBV5-1

CDR3: CASSDGDLSYEQYF
J: TRBJ2-7
V: TRBV6-1

CDR3: CSASLTSGTASGANVLTF
J: TRBJ2-6
V: TRBV20-1

CDR3: CASSWKRGSYEQYF
J: TRBJ2-7
V: TRBV5-1

CDR3: CSVEDAGGIEQFF
J: TRBJ2-1
V: TRBV29-1

CDR3: CASSLFPGSSYNEQFF
J: TRBJ2-1
V: TRBV7-2

CDR3: CASSNRENEQFF
J: TRBJ2-1
V: TRBV28

CDR3: CASSPSPEETQYF
J: TRBJ2-5
V: TRBV18

CDR3: CASSFSYSTDTQYF
J: TRBJ2-3
V: TRBV28

CDR3: CASSLDSGTAYEQYF
J: TRBJ2-7
V: TRBV11-2

CDR3: CASSLTGGGSPLHF
J: TRBJ1-6
V: TRBV11-2

CDR3: CASSETGALNEKLFF
J: TRBJ1-4
V: TRBV18

CDR3: CASSLVGPTYEQYF
J: TRBJ2-7
V: TRBV7-2

CDR3: CSVARTGAIDTQYF
J: TRBJ2-3
V: TRBV29-1

CDR3: CASSSRGREQFF
J: TRBJ2-1
V: TRBV13

CDR3: CASSPAGEPYNEQFF
J: TRBJ2-1
V: TRBV7-9

CDR3: CATSSWTNYNEQFF
J: TRBJ2-1
V: TRBV15

CDR3: CASSLADGYNEQFF
J: TRBJ2-1
V: TRBV7-9

CDR3: CASSLTSGVYNEQFF
J: TRBJ2-1
V: TRBV6-2/TRBV6-3

CDR3: CASSYKSGANEKLFF
J: TRBJ1-4
V: TRBV6-6

CDR3: CASSLEKYGGYTF
J: TRBJ1-2
V: TRBV28

CDR3: CAISVDGGPGSYNEQFF
J: TRBJ2-1
V: TRBV10-3

CDR3: CASSSRGGYEQYF
J: TRBJ2-7
V: TRBV27